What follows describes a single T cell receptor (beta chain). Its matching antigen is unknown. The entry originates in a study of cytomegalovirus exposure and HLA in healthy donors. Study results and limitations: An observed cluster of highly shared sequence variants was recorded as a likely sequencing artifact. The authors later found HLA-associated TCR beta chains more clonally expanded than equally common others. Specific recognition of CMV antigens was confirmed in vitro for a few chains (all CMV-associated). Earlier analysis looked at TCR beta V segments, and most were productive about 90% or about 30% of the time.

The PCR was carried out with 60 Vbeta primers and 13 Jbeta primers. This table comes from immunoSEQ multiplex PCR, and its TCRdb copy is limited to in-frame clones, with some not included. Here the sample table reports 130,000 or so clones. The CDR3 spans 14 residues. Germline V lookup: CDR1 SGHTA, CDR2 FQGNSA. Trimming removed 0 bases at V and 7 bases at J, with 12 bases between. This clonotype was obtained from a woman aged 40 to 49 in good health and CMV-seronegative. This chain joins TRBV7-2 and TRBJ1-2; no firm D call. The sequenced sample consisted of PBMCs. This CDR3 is CASSLARAAFGYTF. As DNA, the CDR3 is TGTGCCAGCAGCTTAGCGCGGGCCGCCTTTGGCTACACCTTC.